This is a list of T cell receptor beta chains from one sample in a study of radiotherapy plus CTLA-4 blockade in lung cancer. This table comes from immunoSEQ multiplex PCR, and its TCRdb copy is limited to in-frame clones, with some not included. The sample contains roughly 78,000 clones, roughly 80% of which appear only once. Source: peripheral blood, taken from a patient treated with radiotherapy plus ipilimumab. These receptors were collected from a human donor with non-small cell lung cancer who had a complete response to radiotherapy plus ipilimumab. CDR3s leave out the opening cysteine and the closing phenylalanine or tryptophan. A D gene is named only where the DNA matches it firmly.

V | D | CDR3
TRBV18 | NA | ASSPPGAPYNEQF
TRBV27 | TRBD1 | ASSSQGASNQPQH
TRBV7-8 | NA | ASSSRGSSAGELF
TRBV6-1 | NA | ASSESRVNSYEQY
TRBV6-4 | TRBD2 | ASSLIAGIDTQY
TRBV6-6 | NA | ASSGQLNQPQH
TRBV5-1 | NA | ASSLGQGDQPQH
TRBV14 | NA | ASSQMRPRTGELF
TRBV2 | NA | ASSQGQPQH
TRBV29-1 | NA | SVEDQFGQLNTEAF
TRBV9 | NA | ASSVGQRGYT
TRBV15 | NA | ATSRESGANVLT
TRBV5-5 | TRBD2 | ASRPRGEGPDNEQF
TRBV27 | TRBD1 | ASSTPYRGSTQY
TRBV25-1 | NA | ASKGSPEGDEQF
TRBV6-6 | NA | ASTGARYGYT
TRBV29-1 | NA | SVEARNPSPLH
TRBV14 | TRBD1 | ASSPVQGQGSGEQY
TRBV4-1 | TRBD1 | ASSHRTGSSKETQY
TRBV7-2 | NA | ASRNSYNEQF
TRBV18 | NA | ASSVGGGNQPQH
TRBV29-1 | TRBD2 | SVEDLTSAYNEQF
TRBV5-1 | TRBD1 | ASSARQGGSGYT